This entry concerns a single T cell receptor (beta chain). As yet, its antigen is unknown. These data originate in a study of T cells in narcolepsy. The study's findings and limits: No autoreactive T cell clone sequences appeared in some memory CD4+ repertoires. HCRT-specific and TRIB2-specific autoreactive clonotypes appeared among same-patient CSF and blood CD4+ clonotypes. Blood of same and different patients, but not healthy controls, reportedly held recurring autoreactive clonotypes.

Some clones are missing from TCRdb's copy, which holds only in-frame ones; the method was immunoSEQ multiplex PCR. The table has about 32,000 clones, roughly 80% seen once; the top ten hold around 3.8%. This CDR3 is 11 amino acids long. From germline, CDR1 is MNHEY and CDR2 SMNVEV (reference sequence). The V and J ends lost 5 bases and 4 bases respectively, with 3 bases between them. Sequencing was performed on memory (CD45RA-) CD4+ T cells from blood. The chain uses TRBV27 and TRBJ2-1; D is unresolved. The receptor comes from a human donor in good health. The DNA of the CDR3 is TGTGCCAGCAGTAGATACAATGAGCAGTTCTTC. Encoded protein: CASSRYNEQFF.